This T cell receptor (beta chain) was sequenced in a study of cytomegalovirus exposure and HLA in healthy donors. PCR amplification relied on 60 Vbeta primers (plus 13 Jbeta primers). Clones were read by immunoSEQ multiplex PCR, and TCRdb kept only the in-frame ones, dropping some. The sample includes about 73,000 clones, over 70% seen only once; the top ten take 9.5% to 15%. Trimming shortened V by 1 base and J by 10 bases, and 14 bases separated the two germline ends. The germline V gene has CDR1 GTSNPN and CDR2 SVGIG (reference sequence). CDR3 length: 12 amino acids. The sequence was obtained from a man in his 70s in good health and CMV-seronegative. The chain employs TRBV30 and TRBJ2-7; tentative D call: TRBD1 (5 bases). The specimen was PBMCs. CDR3 amino acids: CAWSAASWGQYF. The CDR3 bases are TGTGCCTGGAGTGCGGCTAGTTGGGGCCAGTACTTC.